What follows are 17 T cell receptor beta chains derived from one specimen sequenced in a study of blood T cell repertoires in COVID-19. Generated by immunoSEQ multiplex PCR, the TCRdb table keeps only in-frame clones and is missing some. The table lists more than 90,000 clones, approximately 85% of them singletons. The sequenced material came from peripheral blood. The source is a human donor in a cohort sampled during active COVID-19.

The chain has TRBV2 and TRBJ2-7; the D gene is possibly TRBD2 (6 bases). The V gene's germline CDR1 is SNHLY and CDR2 FYNNEI. V was shortened by 7 bases and J by 4 bases, with 11 bases between the two germline ends. There are 12 residues in the CDR3. The CDR3 loop reads CASTMGGYEQYF. As DNA, the CDR3 is TGTGCCAGCACCATGGGGGGTTACGAGCAGTACTTC.

The gene calls are TRBV29-1 and TRBJ2-7, with D possibly matching TRBD2 (6 bases). The CDR3 contains 14 residues. Trimming pared 5 bases from V and 5 bases from J, leaving 19 bases between. Germline-derived CDR1 and CDR2 are SQVTM and ANQGSEA. CDR3 amino acids: CSVNAQGRPDEQYF. In nucleotides, the CDR3 is TGCAGCGTTAATGCACAAGGGAGGCCGGACGAGCAGTACTTC.

The chain uses TRBV29-1 and TRBJ1-1, with D maybe TRBD1 (5 bases). Germline V gene data show CDR1 as SQVTM and CDR2 as ANQGSEA. This CDR3 contains 12 residues. In DNA, the CDR3 is TGCAGGGGGGGAGAGCCGGGCACTGAAGCTTTCTTT. It specifies CRGGEPGTEAFF.

The chain employs TRBV9 and TRBJ1-4; weak D call: TRBD1 (6 bases). The germline V gene has CDR1 SGDLS and CDR2 YYNGEE. The CDR3 contains 13 residues. Trimming took off 4 bases at V and 10 bases at J, with 14 bases between the two ends. In DNA form, the CDR3 reads TGTGCCAGCAGCTCCGGAGGGGGGGGAAAACTGTTTTTT. Translated, it gives CASSSGGGGKLFF.

This chain uses TRBV5-5 with TRBJ1-4; possibly TRBD1 for D (6 bases). Between the trimmed V and J ends, which lost 3 bases and 0 bases, there was a span of 18 bases. From germline, CDR1 is SGHKS and CDR2 YYEKEE (reference sequence). The CDR3 spans 18 residues. The CDR3 coding sequence is TGTGCCAGCAGCTCGCCCGGCGGACAGCTGGCAACTAATGAAAAACTGTTTTTT. As protein: CASSSPGGQLATNEKLFF.

J is TRBJ2-3 and V is TRBV27, with 8 bases lining up with TRBD1. Germline V CDR1 and CDR2: MNHEY, SMNVEV (reference sequence). CDR3 length: 14 amino acids. V dropped 4 bases and J dropped 6; count of bases not matched to a gene: 6. CDR3 bases: TGTGCCAGCAGTTCGGACAGGGAGGCCGATACGCAGTATTTT. Translated: CASSSDREADTQYF.

The V gene is TRBV27, the J gene TRBJ2-5; 8 nucleotides match TRBD2. The CDR3 is 14 residues long. Germline V CDR1 and CDR2: MNHEY, SMNVEV (reference sequence). With V trimmed by 4 bases and J by 4 bases, 5 bases remained unmatched. The CDR3: CASSSLSGRETQYF. DNA of the CDR3: TGTGCCAGCAGTTCTTTGAGCGGGAGAGAGACCCAGTACTTC.

The chain combines TRBV6-6 with TRBJ2-2; 15 bases align to TRBD2. This CDR3 contains 16 residues. Per germline, CDR1 MNHNY and CDR2 SVGAGI (reference sequence). The J segment lost 6 bases and the V segment lost 2 bases, leaving 1 base of the junction unmatched. CDR3 residues: CASSYGLAGGSGELFF. CDR3 DNA: TGTGCCAGCAGTTACGGACTAGCGGGAGGGTCCGGGGAGCTGTTTTTT.

The genes are TRBV15 and TRBJ2-1; 10 nucleotides align to TRBD1. After removal of 4 bases from V and 8 bases from J, the junction contained 8 bases not matched to a gene. The CDR3 length is 15 residues. CDR1 is LNHNV and CDR2 is YYDKDF in the germline V gene (reference sequence). DNA of the CDR3: TGTGCCACCAGCACCAGACAGGGGGCGGTCTATGAGCAGTTCTTC. This encodes CATSTRQGAVYEQFF. Variable domain in full (rest from reference TRBV15 and TRBJ2-1): DAMVIQNPRYQVTQFGKPVTLSCSQTLNHNVMYWYQQKSSQAPKLLFHYYDKDFNNEADTPDNFQSRRPNTSFCFLDIRSPGLGDTAMYLCATSTRQGAVYEQFFGPGTRLTVL.

The table lists this clone with a few counts. This chain uses TRBV6-5 with TRBJ1-3, with no clear D. Germline V gene sequence: CDR1 MNHEY, CDR2 SVGAGI. Between the trimmed V and J ends, which lost 7 bases and 2 bases, there was a span of 15 bases. The CDR3 has 15 amino acids. The CDR3 nucleotides are TGTGCCAGCACCTATACCGCATCTACTGGAAACACCATATATTTT. Its translation is CASTYTASTGNTIYF.

V usage is TRBV5-4 and J usage is TRBJ2-7; D uncertain. V was shortened by 2 bases and J by 2 bases, with 8 bases between the two germline ends. This CDR3 region has 13 residues. CDR1 and CDR2 (germline): SGHNT, YYREEE (reference sequence). The CDR3 sequence is CASSFYGPYEQYF. The CDR3 region has the DNA TGTGCCAGCAGCTTTTATGGGCCCTACGAGCAGTACTTC.

This clone has just a few counts. Other DNA sequences from this sample encode an identical CDR3 as well. The chain links TRBV4-1 to TRBJ1-5; the match to TRBD1 covers 7 bases. J gave up 7 bases and V 1 base, and 4 bases lay outside the gene matches. From germline, CDR1 is MGHRA and CDR2 YSYEKL. The CDR3 length is 14 residues. CDR3 bases: TGCGCCAGCAGCCAAGGGCAGGGGGGACAGCCCCAGCATTTT. The encoded protein is CASSQGQGGQPQHF.

The chain recombines TRBV7-9 with TRBJ2-3, with 9 positions matching TRBD1. The CDR3 is 17 amino acids. V shed 5 bases and J 0 bases; nucleotides not matched to a gene: 9. Germline CDR1 is SEHNR and CDR2 is FQNEAQ (reference sequence). CDR3 sequence: CASSPGTGLLSTDTQYF. In DNA form, the CDR3 reads TGTGCCAGCAGCCCCGGGACAGGGCTTCTTAGCACAGATACGCAGTATTTT.

The CDR3 bases are TGTGCCAGCAGCTTCGGGGGAGTGAGTTCACCCCTCCACTTT. This encodes CASSFGGVSSPLHF. The V gene is TRBV7-2, the J gene TRBJ1-6, with D possibly TRBD1 on 5 matching bases. The CDR3 is made up of 14 amino acids. Germline CDR1 is SGHTA and CDR2 is FQGNSA. The V end lost 3 bases, the J end lost 9 bases, and 12 bases lay between the germline ends.

The chain is built from TRBV7-3 and TRBJ2-3, with 7 bases aligning to TRBD1. This CDR3 is 14 amino acids long. V dropped 4 bases and J dropped 4; count of bases not matched to a gene: 5. The germline V gene encodes CDR1 SGHTA and CDR2 FQGTGA. In DNA form, the CDR3 reads TGTGCCAGCAGCTCCCGGCAGGGGGCAGATACGCAGTATTTT. Translating gives CASSSRQGADTQYF.

This chain links TRBV11-3 with TRBJ1-2, with 10 bases that match TRBD1. The CDR3 loop spans 15 amino acids. Germline values: CDR1 SGHNT, CDR2 YENEEA. V dropped 3 bases and J dropped 8; count of bases not matched to a gene: 9. The CDR3 nucleotides read TGTGCCAGCAGCTTTGGGACAGGGGTTGGGGCAGGCTACACCTTC. This gives the protein CASSFGTGVGAGYTF.

The chain combines TRBV11-1 with TRBJ1-5, with D possibly TRBD1 on 6 matching bases. The germline gives CDR1 SGHAT, CDR2 FQDESV (reference sequence). The CDR3 extends over 14 amino acids. V was cut by 5 bases and J by 4 bases, with 12 bases left in between. CDR3 bases: TGTGCCAGCAGCCCCGACAGGTCAAATCAGCCCCAGCATTTT. The encoded protein is CASSPDRSNQPQHF.